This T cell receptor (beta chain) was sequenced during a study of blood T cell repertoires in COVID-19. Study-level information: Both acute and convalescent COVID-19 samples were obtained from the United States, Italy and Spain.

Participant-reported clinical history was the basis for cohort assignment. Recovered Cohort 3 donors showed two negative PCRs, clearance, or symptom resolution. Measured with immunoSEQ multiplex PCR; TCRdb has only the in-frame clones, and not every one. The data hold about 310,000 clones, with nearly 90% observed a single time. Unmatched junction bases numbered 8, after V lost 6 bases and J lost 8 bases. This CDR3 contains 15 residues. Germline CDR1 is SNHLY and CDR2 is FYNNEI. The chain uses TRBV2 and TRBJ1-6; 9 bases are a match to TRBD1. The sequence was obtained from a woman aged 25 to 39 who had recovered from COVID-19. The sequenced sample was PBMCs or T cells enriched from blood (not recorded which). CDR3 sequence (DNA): TGTGCCAGCAGGCGGGACGGGACAGGGTATTCACCCCTCCACTTT. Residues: CASRRDGTGYSPLHF. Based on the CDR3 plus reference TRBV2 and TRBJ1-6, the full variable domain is EPEVTQTPSHQVTQMGQEVILRCVPISNHLYFYWYRQILGQKVEFLVSFYNNEISEKSEIFDDQFSVERPDGSNFTLKIRSTKLEDSAMYFCASRRDGTGYSPLHFGNGTRLTVT.